What follows describes a single T cell receptor (beta chain). CDR1 and CDR2 (germline): SGHVS, FQNEAQ. The length of the CDR3 is 17 residues. With V trimmed by 1 base and J by 0 bases, 5 bases remained unmatched. These data belong to a study of blood T cell repertoires in COVID-19. The wider study: Donors in the United States, Italy and Spain gave samples during acute or convalescent COVID-19. PBMCs, B-cell-depleted T cells, or T cells provided the cDNA or gDNA that made up the material.

Methods used by the authors: Estimated nucleated cell counts came from reference gene primer amplification. Using immunoSEQ multiplex PCR, the repertoire was profiled, and TCRdb retains in-frame clones only, with some absent. V and J calls and clone size are copied from that table; D and trimming were computed from the DNA. Of approximately 64,000 clones listed, 81% were seen once; the top ten hold around 0.83%. The source is a woman aged 70-85 years with acute or convalescent COVID-19. The sequenced sample consisted of peripheral blood. The chain uses TRBV7-8 and TRBJ1-5; TRBD1 agrees at 8 bases. For the CDR3, the DNA is TGTGCCAGCAGCTTAGGCCAGGGGGCACATAGCAATCAGCCCCAGCATTTT. Protein sequence: CASSLGQGAHSNQPQHF.